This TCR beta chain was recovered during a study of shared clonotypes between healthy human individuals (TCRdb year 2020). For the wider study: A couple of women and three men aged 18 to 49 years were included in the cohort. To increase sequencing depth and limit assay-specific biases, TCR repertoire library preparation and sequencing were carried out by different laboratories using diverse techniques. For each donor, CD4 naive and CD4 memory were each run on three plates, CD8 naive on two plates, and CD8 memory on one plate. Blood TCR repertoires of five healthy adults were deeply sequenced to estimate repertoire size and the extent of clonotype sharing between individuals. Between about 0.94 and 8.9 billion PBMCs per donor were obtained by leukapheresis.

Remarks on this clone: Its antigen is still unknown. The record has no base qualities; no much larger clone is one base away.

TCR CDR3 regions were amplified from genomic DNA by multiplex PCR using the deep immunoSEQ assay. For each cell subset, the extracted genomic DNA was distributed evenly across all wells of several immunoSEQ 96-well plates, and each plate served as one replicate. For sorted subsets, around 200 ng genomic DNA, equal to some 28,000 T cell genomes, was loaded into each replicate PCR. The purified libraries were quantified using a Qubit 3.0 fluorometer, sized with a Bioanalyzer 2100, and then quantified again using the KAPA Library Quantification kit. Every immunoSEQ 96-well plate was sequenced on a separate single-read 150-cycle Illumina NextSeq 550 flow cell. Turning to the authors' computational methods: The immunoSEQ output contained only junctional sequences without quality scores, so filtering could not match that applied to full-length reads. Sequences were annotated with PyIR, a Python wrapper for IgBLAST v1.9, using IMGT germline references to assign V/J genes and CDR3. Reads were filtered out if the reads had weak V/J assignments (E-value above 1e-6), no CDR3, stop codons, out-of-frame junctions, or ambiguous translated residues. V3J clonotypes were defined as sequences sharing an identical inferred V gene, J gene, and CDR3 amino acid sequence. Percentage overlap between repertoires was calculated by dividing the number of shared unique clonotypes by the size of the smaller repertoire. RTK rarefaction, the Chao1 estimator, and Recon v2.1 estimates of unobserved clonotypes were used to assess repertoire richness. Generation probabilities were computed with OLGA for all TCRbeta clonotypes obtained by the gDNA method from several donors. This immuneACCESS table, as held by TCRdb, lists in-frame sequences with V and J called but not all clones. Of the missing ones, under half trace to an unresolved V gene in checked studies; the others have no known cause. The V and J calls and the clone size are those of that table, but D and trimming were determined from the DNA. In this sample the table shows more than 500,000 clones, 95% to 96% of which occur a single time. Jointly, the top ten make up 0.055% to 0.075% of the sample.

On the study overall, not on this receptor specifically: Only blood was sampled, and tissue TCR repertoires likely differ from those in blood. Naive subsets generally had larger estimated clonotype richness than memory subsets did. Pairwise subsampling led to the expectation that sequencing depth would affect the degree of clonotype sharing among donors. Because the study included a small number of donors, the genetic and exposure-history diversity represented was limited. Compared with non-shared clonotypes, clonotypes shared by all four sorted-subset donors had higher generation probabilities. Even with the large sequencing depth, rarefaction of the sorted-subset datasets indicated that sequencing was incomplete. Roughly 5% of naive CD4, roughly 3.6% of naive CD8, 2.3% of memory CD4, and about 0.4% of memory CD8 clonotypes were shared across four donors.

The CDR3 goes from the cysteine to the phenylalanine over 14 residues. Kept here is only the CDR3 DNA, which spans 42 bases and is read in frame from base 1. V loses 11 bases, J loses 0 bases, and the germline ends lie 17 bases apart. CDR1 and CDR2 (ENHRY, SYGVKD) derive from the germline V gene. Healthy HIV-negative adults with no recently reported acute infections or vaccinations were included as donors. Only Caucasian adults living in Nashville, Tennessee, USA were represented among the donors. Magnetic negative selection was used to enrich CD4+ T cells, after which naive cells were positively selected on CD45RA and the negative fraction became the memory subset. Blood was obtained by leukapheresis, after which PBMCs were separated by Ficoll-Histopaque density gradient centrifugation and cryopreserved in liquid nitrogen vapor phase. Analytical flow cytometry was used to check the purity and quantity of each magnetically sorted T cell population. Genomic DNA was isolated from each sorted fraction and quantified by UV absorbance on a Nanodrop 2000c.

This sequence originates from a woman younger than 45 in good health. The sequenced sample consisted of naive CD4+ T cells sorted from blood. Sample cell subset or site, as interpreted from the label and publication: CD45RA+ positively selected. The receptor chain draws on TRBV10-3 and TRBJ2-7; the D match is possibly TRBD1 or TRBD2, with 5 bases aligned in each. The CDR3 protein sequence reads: CASRSGGGSYEQYF. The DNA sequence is TGTGCCTCCCGATCTGGGGGTGGCTCCTACGAGCAGTACTTC.